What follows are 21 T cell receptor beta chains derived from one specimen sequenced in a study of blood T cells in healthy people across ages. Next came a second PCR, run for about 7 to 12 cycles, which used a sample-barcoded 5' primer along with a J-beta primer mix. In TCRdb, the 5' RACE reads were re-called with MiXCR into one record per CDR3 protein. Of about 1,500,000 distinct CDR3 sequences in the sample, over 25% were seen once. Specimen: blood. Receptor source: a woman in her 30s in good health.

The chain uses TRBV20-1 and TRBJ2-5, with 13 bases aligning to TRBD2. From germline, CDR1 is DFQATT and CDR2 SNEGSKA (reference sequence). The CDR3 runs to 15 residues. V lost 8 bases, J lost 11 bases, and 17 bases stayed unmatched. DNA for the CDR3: TGCAGTACTGGAGATCCGACTAGCGGGAGGCGGGAGCAGTACTTC. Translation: CSTGDPTSGRREQYF.

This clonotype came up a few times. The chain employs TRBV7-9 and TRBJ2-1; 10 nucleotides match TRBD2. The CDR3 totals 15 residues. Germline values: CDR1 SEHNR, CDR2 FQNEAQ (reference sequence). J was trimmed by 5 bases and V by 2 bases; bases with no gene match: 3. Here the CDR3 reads CASSLTSGVDNEQFF. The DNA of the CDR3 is TGTGCCAGCAGCTTAACTAGCGGGGTTGACAATGAGCAGTTCTTC.

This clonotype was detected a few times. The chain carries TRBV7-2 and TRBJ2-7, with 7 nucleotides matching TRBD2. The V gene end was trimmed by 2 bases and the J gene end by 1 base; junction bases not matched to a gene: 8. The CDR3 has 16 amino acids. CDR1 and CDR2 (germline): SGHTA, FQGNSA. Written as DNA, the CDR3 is TGTGCCAGCAGCTTATCGATACTAGCGCCTTCCTACGAGCAGTACTTC. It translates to CASSLSILAPSYEQYF.

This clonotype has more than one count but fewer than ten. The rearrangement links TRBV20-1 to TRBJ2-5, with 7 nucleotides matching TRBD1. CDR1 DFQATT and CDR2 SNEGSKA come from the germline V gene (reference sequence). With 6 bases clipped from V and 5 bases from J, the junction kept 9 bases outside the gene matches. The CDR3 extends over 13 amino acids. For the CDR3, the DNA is TGCAGTGCCCCGGGACAGTCCGGGGAGACCCAGTACTTC. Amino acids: CSAPGQSGETQYF.

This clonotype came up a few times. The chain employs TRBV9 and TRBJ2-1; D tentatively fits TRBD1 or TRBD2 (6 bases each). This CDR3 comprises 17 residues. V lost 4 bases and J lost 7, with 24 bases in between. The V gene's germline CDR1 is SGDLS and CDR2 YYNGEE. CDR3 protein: CASSQGGPGLEINEQFF. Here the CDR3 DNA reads TGTGCCAGCAGCCAAGGGGGGCCCGGGCTAGAAATTAATGAGCAGTTCTTC.

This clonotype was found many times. This chain's CDR3 is CASSRRDRGSNTEAFF. The CDR3 DNA reads as TGTGCCAGCAGCCGGAGGGACAGGGGTTCGAACACTGAAGCTTTCTTT. The chain has TRBV7-8 and TRBJ1-1; 10 nucleotides line up with TRBD1. Germline V lookup: CDR1 SGHVS, CDR2 FQNEAQ. The V segment lost 5 bases and the J segment 1 base; nucleotides outside the gene matches: 7. The CDR3 sequence is 16 residues long.

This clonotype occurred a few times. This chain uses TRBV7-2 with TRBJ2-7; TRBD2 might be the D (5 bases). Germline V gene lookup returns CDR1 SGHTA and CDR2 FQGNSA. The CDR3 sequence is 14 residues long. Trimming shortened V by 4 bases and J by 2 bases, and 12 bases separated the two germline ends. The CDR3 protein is CASSSSGNAYEQYF. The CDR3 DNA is TGTGCCAGCAGCTCCTCGGGGAATGCCTACGAGCAGTACTTC. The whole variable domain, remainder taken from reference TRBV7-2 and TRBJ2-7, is GAGVSQSPSNKVTEKGKDVELRCDPISGHTALYWYRQSLGQGLEFLIYFQGNSAPDKSGLPSDRFSAERTGGSVSTLTIQRTQQEDSAVYLCASSSSGNAYEQYFGPGTRLTVT.

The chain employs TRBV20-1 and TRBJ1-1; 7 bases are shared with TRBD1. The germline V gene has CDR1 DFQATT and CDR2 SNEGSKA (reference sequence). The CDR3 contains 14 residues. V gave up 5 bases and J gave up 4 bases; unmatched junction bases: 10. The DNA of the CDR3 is TGCAGTGCTCGAAATTCAGGGGGGCGCACTGAAGCTTTCTTT. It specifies CSARNSGGRTEAFF.

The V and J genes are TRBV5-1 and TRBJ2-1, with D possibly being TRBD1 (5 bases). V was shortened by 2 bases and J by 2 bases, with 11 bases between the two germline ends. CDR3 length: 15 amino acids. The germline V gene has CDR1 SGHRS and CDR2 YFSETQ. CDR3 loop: CASSFPGLTYNEQFF. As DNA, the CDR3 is TGCGCCAGCAGCTTTCCAGGGCTTACCTACAATGAGCAGTTCTTC.

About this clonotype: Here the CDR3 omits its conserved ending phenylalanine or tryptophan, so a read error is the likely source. CDR3 amino acids: CSASRRTSGRLEQYL. CDR3 sequence (DNA): TGCAGTGCTTCGAGACGGACTAGCGGGAGGCTCGAGCAGTACCTC. J is TRBJ2-7 and V is TRBV20-1, with 14 nucleotides matching TRBD2. The CDR3 totals 15 residues. Germline V gene lookup returns CDR1 DFQATT and CDR2 SNEGSKA (reference sequence). Unmatched junction bases numbered 9, after V lost 5 bases and J lost 6 bases.

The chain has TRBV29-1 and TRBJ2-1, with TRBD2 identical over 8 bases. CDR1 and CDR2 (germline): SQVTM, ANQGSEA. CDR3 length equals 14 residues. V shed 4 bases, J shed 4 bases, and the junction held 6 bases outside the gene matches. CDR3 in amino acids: CSVGRASGYNEQFF. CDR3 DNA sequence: TGCAGCGTTGGCAGGGCTAGCGGGTACAATGAGCAGTTCTTC.

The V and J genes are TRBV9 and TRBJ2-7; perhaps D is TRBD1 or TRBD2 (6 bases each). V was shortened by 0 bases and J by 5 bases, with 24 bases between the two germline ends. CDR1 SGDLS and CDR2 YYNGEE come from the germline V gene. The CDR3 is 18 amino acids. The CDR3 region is CASSVAPGGSQGVHEQYF. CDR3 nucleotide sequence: TGTGCCAGCAGCGTAGCTCCCGGGGGCTCCCAGGGAGTCCACGAGCAGTACTTC.

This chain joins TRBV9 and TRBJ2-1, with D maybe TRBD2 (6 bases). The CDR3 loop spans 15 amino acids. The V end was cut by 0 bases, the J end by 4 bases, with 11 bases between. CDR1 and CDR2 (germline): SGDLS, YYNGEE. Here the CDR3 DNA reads TGTGCCAGCAGCGTAGAAGCGGGTAATTACAATGAGCAGTTCTTC. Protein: CASSVEAGNYNEQFF.

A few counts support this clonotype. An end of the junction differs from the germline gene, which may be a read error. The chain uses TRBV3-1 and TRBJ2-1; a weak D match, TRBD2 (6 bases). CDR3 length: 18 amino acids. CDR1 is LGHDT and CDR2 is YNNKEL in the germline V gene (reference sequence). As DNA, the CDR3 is TGTGCCGGCAGTGGGACCGGGGGTTTGTCTGGTTCCTACAATGAGCAGTTCTTC. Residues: CAGSGTGGLSGSYNEQFF.

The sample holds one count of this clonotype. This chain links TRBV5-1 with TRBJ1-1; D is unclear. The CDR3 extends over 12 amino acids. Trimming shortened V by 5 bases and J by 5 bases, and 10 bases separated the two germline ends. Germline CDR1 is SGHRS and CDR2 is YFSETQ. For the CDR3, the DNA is TGCGCCAGCAGGGCCTCGGGGACTGAAGCTTTCTTT. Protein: CASRASGTEAFF.

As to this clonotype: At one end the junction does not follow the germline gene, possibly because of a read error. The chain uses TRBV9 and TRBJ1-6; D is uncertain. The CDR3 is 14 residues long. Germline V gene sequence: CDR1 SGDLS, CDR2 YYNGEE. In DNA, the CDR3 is TGTGCCGGCAGCCCCCGGCCGGGTAATTCACCCCTCCACTTT. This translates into CAGSPRPGNSPLHF.

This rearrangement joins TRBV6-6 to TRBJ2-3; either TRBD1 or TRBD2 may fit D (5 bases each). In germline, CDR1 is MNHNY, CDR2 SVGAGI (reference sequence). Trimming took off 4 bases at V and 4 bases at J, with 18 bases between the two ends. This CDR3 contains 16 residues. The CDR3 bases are TGTGCCAGCAGTTCCCGGGACCTCCCCGGGCCAGATACGCAGTATTTT. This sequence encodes CASSSRDLPGPDTQYF.

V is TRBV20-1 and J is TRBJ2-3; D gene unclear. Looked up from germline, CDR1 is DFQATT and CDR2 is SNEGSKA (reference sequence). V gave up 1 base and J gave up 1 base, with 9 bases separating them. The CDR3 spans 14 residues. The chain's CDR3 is CSARGYRRTDTQYF. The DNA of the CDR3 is TGCAGTGCTAGAGGTTACCGCCGCACAGATACGCAGTATTTT.

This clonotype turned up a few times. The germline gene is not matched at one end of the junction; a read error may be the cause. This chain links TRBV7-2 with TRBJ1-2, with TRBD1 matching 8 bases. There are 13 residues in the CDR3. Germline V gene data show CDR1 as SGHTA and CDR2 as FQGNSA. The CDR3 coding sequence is TGTTCCAGCAGCCTGGACAGGGCTGGCGGCTACACCTTC. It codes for CSSSLDRAGGYTF.

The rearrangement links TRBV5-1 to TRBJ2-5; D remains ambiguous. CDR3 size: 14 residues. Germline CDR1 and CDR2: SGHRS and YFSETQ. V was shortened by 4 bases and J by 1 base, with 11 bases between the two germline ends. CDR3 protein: CASSPNMGQETQYF. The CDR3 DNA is TGCGCCAGCAGCCCAAACATGGGCCAAGAGACCCAGTACTTC.

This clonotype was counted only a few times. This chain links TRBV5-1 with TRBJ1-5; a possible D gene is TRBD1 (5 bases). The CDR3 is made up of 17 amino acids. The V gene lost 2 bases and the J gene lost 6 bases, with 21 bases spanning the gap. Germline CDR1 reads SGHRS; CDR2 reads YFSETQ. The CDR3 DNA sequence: TGCGCCAGCAGCTTAGGTCCCATTGGGACTAGCGGTCAGCCCCAGCATTTT. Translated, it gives CASSLGPIGTSGQPQHF.